The 22 T cell receptor beta chains in this list originate from one sample, sequenced in a study of cytomegalovirus exposure and HLA in healthy donors. The PCR made use of 60 Vbeta and 13 Jbeta primers. Profiled with immunoSEQ multiplex PCR; TCRdb holds only in-frame clones, not every one. Among roughly 250,000 clones, roughly two thirds were seen once, and the ten largest hold 2% to 2.5%. The material sequenced was PBMCs. These receptors all stem from a female donor in good health and CMV-seronegative.

Concerning this clone itself: Sequence at one end of the junction differs from germline and may be a read error. The chain uses TRBV7-9 and TRBJ2-7; 9 nucleotides agree with TRBD2. The CDR3 length is 12 residues. Germline loops: CDR1 SEHNR, CDR2 FQNEAQ (reference sequence). Here the CDR3 reads CSSSLNQGLAYF. CDR3 nucleotides: TGTTCCAGCAGCTTAAATCAGGGACTAGCGTACTTC.

The rearrangement uses TRBV11-3 and TRBJ2-5; 9 positions match TRBD2. The CDR3 contains 18 residues. V gave up 5 bases and J gave up 5 bases; unmatched junction bases: 18. Germline V lookup: CDR1 SGHNT, CDR2 YENEEA. For the CDR3, the DNA is TGTGCCAGCAGCACCCACCGGGGGCGGGAGGGCCGGTGGGAGACCCAGTACTTC. Translation gives CASSTHRGREGRWETQYF.

The chain has TRBV10-1 and TRBJ2-2, with D unclear. The germline V and J ends were trimmed by 3 bases and 0 bases, with 11 bases remaining between them. Germline-derived CDR1 and CDR2 are WNHNN and SYGVQD (reference sequence). This CDR3 is built from 16 residues. The CDR3 is CASSDSPSANTGELFF. Written as DNA, the CDR3 is TGCGCCAGCAGTGATTCCCCCTCTGCGAACACCGGGGAGCTGTTTTTT.

The rearrangement links TRBV7-9 to TRBJ1-2, with D unresolved. Germline V CDR1 and CDR2: SEHNR, FQNEAQ (reference sequence). This CDR3 has 12 amino acids. The ends were cut back, 5 bases at V and 4 bases at J, with 8 bases in the middle. The CDR3 reads CASSREGYGYTF. CDR3 sequence (DNA): TGTGCCAGCAGCAGAGAGGGCTATGGCTACACCTTC.

The rearrangement uses TRBV14 and TRBJ2-7; 10 nucleotides agree with TRBD2. CDR3 length: 14 amino acids. V lost 6 bases, J lost 12 bases, and 14 bases stayed unmatched. Germline CDR1 SGHDN, CDR2 FVKESK. In nucleotides, the CDR3 is TGTGCCAGCAGTCCCTCGGGGGGTAGCGGGAGGCCGTACTTC. Translation gives CASSPSGGSGRPYF.

The chain combines TRBV7-9 with TRBJ1-2, with TRBD1 as a possible D gene (6 bases). V shed 5 bases and J shed 3 bases, with 22 bases lying between them. The V gene's germline CDR1 is SEHNR and CDR2 FQNEAQ (reference sequence). This CDR3 has 17 residues. CDR3 sequence: CASSPYEGGGTDYGYTF. Written as DNA, the CDR3 is TGTGCCAGCAGCCCTTATGAAGGGGGGGGCACAGACTATGGCTACACCTTC.

This clone has a handful of counts. The chain uses TRBV9 and TRBJ2-3; TRBD1 matches at 9 bases. The CDR3 extends over 16 amino acids. V lost 3 bases to trimming and J lost 0 bases; unmatched junction nucleotides: 5. Per the germline V gene, CDR1 is SGDLS and CDR2 is YYNGEE. CDR3 sequence: CASSDTGGPSTDTQYF. Written as DNA, the CDR3 is TGTGCCAGCAGCGATACAGGGGGCCCTAGCACAGATACGCAGTATTTT.

V gene TRBV2 combines with J gene TRBJ1-1; D gene ambiguous. V gave up 4 bases and J gave up 2 bases, with 17 bases separating them. CDR3 length equals 16 residues. Germline values: CDR1 SNHLY, CDR2 FYNNEI. The CDR3 DNA follows: TGTGCCAGCAGTGCGAGAGGGTGGGAGGCAAACACTGAAGCTTTCTTT. It codes for CASSARGWEANTEAFF.

The J gene is TRBJ2-2, the V gene TRBV27; 8 bases align to TRBD2. The CDR3 runs 14 residues. V was pared by 9 bases and J by 1 base, with 4 bases of the junction left unmatched. Per the germline V gene, CDR1 is MNHEY and CDR2 is SMNVEV (reference sequence). CDR3 in DNA: TGTGCCAGTCAAGCGGGGGAGAACACCGGGGAGCTGTTTTTT. It specifies CASQAGENTGELFF.

The chain uses TRBV11-3 and TRBJ2-2; D might be TRBD1 (6 bases). The CDR3 loop spans 14 amino acids. Trimming took off 0 bases at V and 6 bases at J, with 8 bases between the two ends. In germline, CDR1 is SGHNT, CDR2 YENEEA. The CDR3 loop reads CASSLDRGSGELFF. The CDR3 DNA is TGTGCCAGCAGCTTAGACAGGGGATCCGGGGAGCTGTTTTTT. The full variable domain, its missing parts supplied by reference TRBV11-3 and TRBJ2-2, is EAGVVQSPRYKIIEKKQPVAFWCNPISGHNTLYWYLQNLGQGPELLIRYENEEAVDDSQLPKDRFSAERLKGVDSTLKIQPAELGDSAVYLCASSLDRGSGELFFGEGSRLTVL.

This clone was counted a few times. V and J are TRBV15 and TRBJ2-3; TRBD2 aligns across 7 bases. The CDR3 runs to 15 residues. Germline values: CDR1 LNHNV, CDR2 YYDKDF (reference sequence). V shed 3 bases and J 3 bases; nucleotides not matched to a gene: 6. CDR3 in DNA: TGTGCCACCAGCAGGCGACTAGCCGGAACAGATACGCAGTATTTT. Translated: CATSRRLAGTDTQYF.

The rearrangement joins TRBV9 to TRBJ1-2; 10 bases fit TRBD1. Trimming cost V 4 bases and J 0 bases; bases outside gene matches: 9. Germline CDR1 SGDLS, CDR2 YYNGEE. The CDR3 length is 17 residues. CDR3 bases: TGTGCCAGCAGCCTCACCCGGGACAGGGGAACTAACTATGGCTACACCTTC. It yields the protein CASSLTRDRGTNYGYTF.

V usage is TRBV5-1 and J usage is TRBJ2-7, with 7 bases identical to TRBD2. Germline trimming cut 1 base from V and 0 bases from J; bases unmatched to any gene: 4. This CDR3 is 15 amino acids long. Germline-derived CDR1 and CDR2 are SGHRS and YFSETQ. The CDR3 spells CASSLPSGASYEQYF. Here the CDR3 DNA reads TGCGCCAGCAGCTTGCCCAGCGGGGCCTCCTACGAGCAGTACTTC. Variable domain in full (rest from reference TRBV5-1 and TRBJ2-7): KAGVTQTPRYLIKTRGQQVTLSCSPISGHRSVSWYQQTPGQGLQFLFEYFSETQRNKGNFPGRFSGRQFSNSRSEMNVSTLELGDSALYLCASSLPSGASYEQYFGPGTRLTVT.

This clone appeared a few times. This chain links TRBV9 with TRBJ1-6; 10 nucleotides line up with TRBD1. Germline CDR1 reads SGDLS; CDR2 reads YYNGEE. CDR3 length: 17 amino acids. Losses at the gene ends were 0 bases for V and 10 bases for J; bases not matched to a gene: 10. CDR3: CASSVEGQGVRGSPLHF. The CDR3 DNA reads as TGTGCCAGCAGCGTAGAAGGACAGGGGGTCAGGGGATCACCCCTCCACTTT.

This clone was observed once. The chain is built from TRBV5-8 and TRBJ2-1; 12 nucleotides line up with TRBD1. CDR1 SGHTS and CDR2 YDEGEE come from the germline V gene. CDR3 length: 11 amino acids. V shed 8 bases, J shed 13 bases, and the junction held 4 bases outside the gene matches. The CDR3 region has the DNA TGTGCCAGAGGGACAGGGGGCCCTCAGTTCTTC. It translates to CARGTGGPQFF.

A single count supports this clone. The genes are TRBV2 and TRBJ2-7; 8 positions agree with TRBD1. The CDR3 consists of 16 residues. The V gene's germline CDR1 is SNHLY and CDR2 FYNNEI. V shed 6 bases, J shed 4 bases, and the junction held 14 bases outside the gene matches. The CDR3 bases are TGTGCCAGCAGAAATCTCGACAGGGGCCCAACTTACGAGCAGTACTTC. Amino acids: CASRNLDRGPTYEQYF. Drawing the rest from reference TRBV2 and TRBJ2-7, the complete variable domain is EPEVTQTPSHQVTQMGQEVILRCVPISNHLYFYWYRQILGQKVEFLVSFYNNEISEKSEIFDDQFSVERPDGSNFTLKIRSTKLEDSAMYFCASRNLDRGPTYEQYFGPGTRLTVT.

This clone was seen once. CDR3 loop: CATKAWTAVHYGYTF. DNA for the CDR3: TGTGCCACCAAGGCTTGGACAGCGGTACACTATGGCTACACCTTC. The chain recombines TRBV19 with TRBJ1-2; maybe TRBD1 (6 bases). Trimming cost V 10 bases and J 3 bases, with 21 bases left between them. The germline gives CDR1 LNHDA, CDR2 SQIVND (reference sequence). There are 15 residues in the CDR3.

The chain has TRBV7-9 and TRBJ2-2, with 9 nucleotides matching TRBD2. Germline V gene lookup returns CDR1 SEHNR and CDR2 FQNEAQ (reference sequence). The CDR3 consists of 15 residues. V shed 5 bases and J 6 bases; nucleotides not matched to a gene: 7. CDR3 bases: TGTGCCAGCAGCGGACAAGCGGGAGGTTCCGGGGAGCTGTTTTTT. Residues: CASSGQAGGSGELFF. Filled out from reference TRBV7-9 and TRBJ2-2, the complete variable domain reads DTGVSQNPRHKITKRGQNVTFRCDPISEHNRLYWYRQTLGQGPEFLTYFQNEAQLEKSRLLSDRFSAERPKGSFSTLEIQRTEQGDSAMYLCASSGQAGGSGELFFGEGSRLTVL.

Concerning this clone: In the same sample, other DNA sequences code for this CDR3. The chain has TRBV5-1 and TRBJ2-5; TRBD2 agrees at 11 bases. Germline values: CDR1 SGHRS, CDR2 YFSETQ. The V and J ends lost 2 bases and 4 bases, in that order; junction bases with no gene match: 1. CDR3 length equals 14 residues. CDR3: CASSLGTSGETQYF. The CDR3, as DNA: TGCGCCAGCAGCTTAGGGACTAGCGGAGAGACCCAGTACTTC.

The V call is TRBV21-1, the J call TRBJ1-3; the table names TRBD1, a call not compared with the DNA. TRBV21-1 is a documented pseudogene. CDR3 size: 16 residues. The CDR3 loop reads CASSTLGQGRENTIYF. DNA for the CDR3: TGTGCCAGCAGCACATTAGGACAGGGACGCGAAAACACCATATATTTT.

V is TRBV11-3 and J is TRBJ1-1; D possibly corresponds to TRBD1 (5 bases). The CDR3 loop spans 16 amino acids. Germline V gene lookup returns CDR1 SGHNT and CDR2 YENEEA. Trimming removed 0 bases at V and 6 bases at J, with 17 bases between. In nucleotides, the CDR3 is TGTGCCAGCAGCTTAGAGGGACGAACGGGGGATCCTGAAGCTTTCTTT. This encodes CASSLEGRTGDPEAFF.

V usage is TRBV6-6 and J usage is TRBJ2-3; 10 nucleotides agree with TRBD1. Germline CDR1 reads MNHNY; CDR2 reads SVGAGI (reference sequence). With V trimmed by 0 bases and J by 6 bases, 6 bases remained unmatched. This CDR3 has 16 residues. CDR3 DNA sequence: TGTGCCAGCAGTTACTCGCGGGACAGGGGTTGGGATACGCAGTATTTT. This codes for CASSYSRDRGWDTQYF.